What follows describes a single T cell receptor beta chain. Its antigen is not identified. TCRdb re-called the 5' RACE reads with MiXCR, one entry per CDR3 protein. The sample consists of 1.5 million or so distinct CDR3 sequences, 32% of them appearing once. The CDR3 sequence is 16 residues long. Germline V gives CDR1 SGHRS, CDR2 YFSETQ. V lost 4 bases and J lost 3; bases outside the gene matches: 8. This sample is part of a study of identical twins. Overall study findings and caveats: Reduced insertions were recorded for abundant cord blood beta clonotypes, with no such pattern in memory repertoires. Twin-shared out-of-frame alpha sequences were enriched for low generation probability. One should note that invariant MAIT and iNKT cells could partly confound zero-insertion analyses.

This clonotype was obtained from a newborn girl in good health. Sequencing used cord blood. The V and J genes are TRBV5-1 and TRBJ2-3, with TRBD1 matching 10 bases. CDR3 region: CASSQKTGGLTDTQYF. The CDR3 coding sequence is TGCGCCAGCAGCCAGAAGACAGGGGGCTTGACAGATACGCAGTATTTT.